Listed here is a single TCR beta chain. Which antigen it targets is not known. Base qualities are missing; no much larger clone stands one base away. TCRbeta CDR3 regions were amplified from genomic DNA by means of the immunoSEQ Assay, a bias-controlled multiplex PCR. The paper's processing steps were these. Nucleated cell counts per sample were estimated from amplification of reference gene primers within the assay. To quantify the absolute abundance of each unique TCRbeta CDR3 rearrangement, sequence reads were collapsed and filtered. Productive Simpson clonality was computed per sample as the square root of Simpson's diversity index over productive rearrangements. TCRdb's version of the immuneACCESS table is confined to in-frame rearrangements and falls short of the full clone set. An unresolved V gene accounts for under half of the shortfall where checked; the remainder is of unknown origin. That table supplies the V and J calls and clone size; D and trimming were determined from the DNA. In this sample the table shows tens of thousands of clones, about nine tenths of which occur a single time. The ten top clones hold around 30% of the sample.

CDR1 MNHEY and CDR2 SMNVEV are derived from the germline V gene (reference sequence). Trimming takes 4 bases off V and 3 bases off J; junction bases not matched to a gene: 5. The CDR3, from cysteine to phenylalanine, totals 15 residues. Kept here is only the CDR3 DNA, which spans 45 bases and is read in frame from base 1. The data stem from a study of blood T cell repertoires in COVID-19 (TCRdb year 2020). Regarding the study in general: Samples from collaborators originated in the United States, Italy and Spain and spanned both the acute and convalescent phases of COVID-19. Nearly every sample came with metadata listing a de-identified subject ID, COVID-19 status, age in years and sex. The repertoires were made available in a free public database intended to serve as a resource for research on the immune response to SARS-CoV-2. The dataset comprised deeply sampled blood TCRbeta repertoires from subjects exposed to, actively infected with, or recovered from COVID-19. Where HLA class I and class II types were available, the types were taken from metadata supplied by the sample provider, not from assay-based typing. The material from the prospective study consisted of cDNA or gDNA derived from T cells, B-cell-depleted T cells, or PBMCs. The samples were drawn from the first 160 participants of the ongoing ImmuneRACE study and from 1,254 subjects provided by 6 global collaborators.

Paper-wide results and their limitations: Clinical and demographic metadata were provided uncurated, with the amount varying by source and participant.

Each collaborating institution followed its own protocols to collect whole blood in K2EDTA tubes. For TCRbeta analysis, collaborator samples were shipped as frozen whole blood, as isolated PBMCs, or as DNA extracted from either sample type. Sequencing input: peripheral blood. This clonotype originated in an elderly woman with acute or convalescent COVID-19. The V and J segments used are TRBV27 and TRBJ1-4, with 7 central nucleotides matching TRBD1. The nucleotide sequence reads TGTGCCAGCAGTTCAGGGGGTACTCCTAATGAAAAACTGTTTTTT. This gives the protein CASSSGGTPNEKLFF.